The present T cell receptor (beta chain) was sequenced within a study of identical twins. Whole-study results and caveats: Carriage of fewer insertions was seen in abundant cord blood beta clonotypes, whereas memory repertoires showed none. In drawing conclusions, the study used cross-sectional statistical analysis and did not follow the same donors.

Each donor (without exception) was a healthy Caucasian. As regards this clonotype: Its target is not known.

Germline values: CDR1 SGHAT, CDR2 FQNNGV. The germline V and J ends were trimmed by 2 bases and 4 bases, with 17 bases remaining between them. The CDR3 consists of 16 residues. TCRdb re-analysed the 5' RACE reads in MiXCR, keeping a single row per CDR3 protein. The sample lists some 1,600,000 distinct CDR3 sequences; more than 30% were seen once. The source is a newborn girl in good health. The chain recombines TRBV11-2 with TRBJ1-1, with D perhaps matching TRBD1 (6 bases). Sequenced material: cord blood. The CDR3 loop reads CASSLFNLGHTTEAFF. CDR3 DNA sequence: TGTGCCAGCAGCTTATTCAACCTGGGACATACCACTGAAGCTTTCTTT.